These 30 T cell receptor beta chains were sequenced from one sample in a study of cytomegalovirus exposure and HLA in healthy donors. PCR employed 60 Vbeta and 13 Jbeta primers. Sequenced by immunoSEQ multiplex PCR; TCRdb stores in-frame clones only, minus some. The sample shows under 200,000 clones, roughly 82% of them seen only once. Material: PBMCs. The receptors derive from a woman between 50 and 59 years old in good health and CMV-seropositive.

The chain recombines TRBV5-3 with TRBJ1-6; 9 positions match TRBD1. TRBV5-3 is treated as an ORF (open reading frame) with a function not yet certain. This CDR3 has 17 amino acids. With V trimmed by 8 bases and J by 0 bases, 9 bases remained unmatched. In nucleotides, the CDR3 is TGTGCCAGTCGAGCCGGGACAGGGAGCTCCTATAATTCACCCCTCCACTTT. This translates into CASRAGTGSSYNSPLHF.

The V and J genes are TRBV5-4 and TRBJ2-4, with 10 nucleotides matching TRBD2. The V gene end was trimmed by 4 bases and the J gene end by 4 bases; junction bases not matched to a gene: 8. This CDR3 has 16 amino acids. Germline V gene sequence: CDR1 SGHNT, CDR2 YYREEE (reference sequence). Written as DNA, the CDR3 is TGTGCCAGCAGCCCTGGCAGCGGGGGGGCGAAAAACATTCAGTACTTC. This translates into CASSPGSGGAKNIQYF. The full variable domain, completed using reference TRBV5-4 and TRBJ2-4, is ETGVTQSPTHLIKTRGQQVTLRCSSQSGHNTVSWYQQALGQGPQFIFQYYREEENGRGNFPPRFSGLQFPNYSSELNVNALELDDSALYLCASSPGSGGAKNIQYFGAGTRLSVL.

The V gene is TRBV15, the J gene TRBJ1-4; D is uncertain. CDR1 and CDR2 (germline): LNHNV, YYDKDF (reference sequence). The CDR3 runs to 14 residues. V lost 1 base to trimming and J lost 8 bases, with 11 bases between them. The CDR3, as DNA: TGTGCCACCAGCAGAGGTGCGGGTTCCGAAAAACTGTTTTTT. Protein sequence: CATSRGAGSEKLFF.

The gene calls are TRBV5-1 and TRBJ2-5, with a tentative D call TRBD1 (6 bases). The CDR3 has 14 residues. Trimming cost V 5 bases and J 5 bases, with 16 bases left between them. CDR1 and CDR2 from the germline V gene are SGHRS and YFSETQ. In DNA, the CDR3 is TGCGCCAGCAGTACAGGGCTTTTGAGGGAGACCCAGTACTTC. This translates into CASSTGLLRETQYF.

The V call is TRBV5-4, the J call TRBJ1-3, with TRBD1 as a possible D gene (6 bases). Trimming cost V 0 bases and J 4 bases, with 8 bases left between them. The CDR3 contains 14 residues. Germline assignment: CDR1 SGHNT and CDR2 YYREEE (reference sequence). The chain's CDR3 is CASSLGGQGNTIYF. The DNA for the CDR3 is TGTGCCAGCAGCTTGGGGGGGCAAGGAAACACCATATATTTT. Full variable domain (outside the CDR3, taken from reference TRBV5-4 and TRBJ1-3): ETGVTQSPTHLIKTRGQQVTLRCSSQSGHNTVSWYQQALGQGPQFIFQYYREEENGRGNFPPRFSGLQFPNYSSELNVNALELDDSALYLCASSLGGQGNTIYFGEGSWLTVV.

The chain recombines TRBV5-1 with TRBJ2-5; no reliable D call. The germline CDR1 and CDR2 sequences are SGHRS and YFSETQ. This CDR3 comprises 15 residues. Trimming took 4 bases from V and 4 from J, leaving 17 bases between them. CDR3 sequence reads: CASSTSGDIAETQYF. CDR3 nucleotides: TGCGCCAGCAGCACCTCTGGAGATATAGCAGAGACCCAGTACTTC. Variable domain in full (rest from reference TRBV5-1 and TRBJ2-5): KAGVTQTPRYLIKTRGQQVTLSCSPISGHRSVSWYQQTPGQGLQFLFEYFSETQRNKGNFPGRFSGRQFSNSRSEMNVSTLELGDSALYLCASSTSGDIAETQYFGPGTRLLVL.

The chain recombines TRBV6-5 with TRBJ2-7; 7 nucleotides align to TRBD1. This CDR3 has 12 amino acids. The V gene's germline CDR1 is MNHEY and CDR2 SVGAGI. The junction had 7 bases not matched to a gene; V was cut back by 5 bases and J by 9 bases. In nucleotides, the CDR3 is TGTGCCAGCAGTCAGACAGGGTGGGGGCAGTACTTC. Encoded protein: CASSQTGWGQYF.

V usage is TRBV11-1 and J usage is TRBJ2-1; 7 positions match TRBD1. The CDR3 extends over 13 amino acids. Unmatched junction bases numbered 6, after V lost 8 bases and J lost 5 bases. The V gene's germline CDR1 is SGHAT and CDR2 FQDESV (reference sequence). CDR3 nucleotide sequence: TGTGCCAGCGGAAGGGACAGAGACAATGAGCAGTTCTTC. It specifies CASGRDRDNEQFF.

The chain carries TRBV2 and TRBJ1-2; D unresolved. V was trimmed by 6 bases and J by 8 bases, leaving 13 bases between them. The CDR3 covers 12 residues. Germline CDR1 is SNHLY and CDR2 is FYNNEI. CDR3 DNA sequence: TGTGCCAGCAGGAGCGCGGGTCGCGGCTACACCTTC. It translates to CASRSAGRGYTF.

The chain joins TRBV11-2 to TRBJ2-5; weak D call: TRBD2 (5 bases). CDR3 length equals 13 residues. V dropped 4 bases and J dropped 5 bases, with 11 bases sitting between them. Germline CDR1 is SGHAT and CDR2 is FQNNGV. As DNA, the CDR3 is TGTGCCAGCAGCTCCCTGGGAGTGGAGACCCAGTACTTC. Translating it yields CASSSLGVETQYF.

This rearrangement joins TRBV6-5 to TRBJ1-1, with 10 nucleotides matching TRBD1. The V and J ends lost 5 bases and 3 bases, in that order; junction bases with no gene match: 3. Germline CDR1 MNHEY, CDR2 SVGAGI. The CDR3 runs to 14 residues. CDR3 region: CASSPGQGYTEAFF. The CDR3, as DNA: TGTGCCAGCAGTCCGGGACAGGGGTACACTGAAGCTTTCTTT.

V gene TRBV13 combines with J gene TRBJ1-3, with a weak D call TRBD1 (5 bases). CDR1 is PRHDT, CDR2 FYEKMQ, per germline (reference sequence). The CDR3 has 16 amino acids. Trimming took 5 bases from V and 5 from J, leaving 19 bases between them. CDR3 protein: CASSNNAGGSRNTIYF. The CDR3 coding sequence is TGTGCCAGCAGCAACAATGCGGGGGGTAGTAGAAACACCATATATTTT. Full variable domain (rest looked up from reference TRBV13 and TRBJ1-3): AAGVIQSPRHLIKEKRETATLKCYPIPRHDTVYWYQQGPGQDPQFLISFYEKMQSDKGSIPDRFSAQQFSDYHSELNMSSLELGDSALYFCASSNNAGGSRNTIYFGEGSWLTVV.

The chain carries TRBV7-9 and TRBJ2-7; perhaps TRBD2 as D (5 bases). Per the germline V gene, CDR1 is SEHNR and CDR2 is FQNEAQ (reference sequence). This CDR3 is 14 amino acids long. Trimming cost V 5 bases and J 2 bases, with 13 bases left between them. The CDR3 coding sequence is TGTGCCAGCAGCCCGAGAGGGAACACCTACGAGCAGTACTTC. This gives the protein CASSPRGNTYEQYF. The complete variable domain, with remaining parts taken from reference TRBV7-9 and TRBJ2-7, reads DTGVSQNPRHKITKRGQNVTFRCDPISEHNRLYWYRQTLGQGPEFLTYFQNEAQLEKSRLLSDRFSAERPKGSFSTLEIQRTEQGDSAMYLCASSPRGNTYEQYFGPGTRLTVT.

This sequence joins TRBV5-1 and TRBJ2-5; 7 bases are a match to TRBD1. Germline V CDR1 and CDR2: SGHRS, YFSETQ. There are 15 residues in the CDR3. With 3 bases clipped from V and 1 base from J, the junction kept 6 bases outside the gene matches. The CDR3 DNA follows: TGCGCCAGCAGCTGGACGGACAGGCTCCAAGAGACCCAGTACTTC. Protein: CASSWTDRLQETQYF.

The chain employs TRBV13 and TRBJ2-6; D remains unclear. The CDR3 extends over 16 amino acids. V lost 1 base to trimming and J lost 0 bases, with 7 bases between them. Germline V gives CDR1 PRHDT, CDR2 FYEKMQ (reference sequence). The CDR3: CASSLDYSSGANVLTF. CDR3 in DNA: TGTGCCAGCAGCTTAGATTACAGCTCTGGGGCCAACGTCCTGACTTTC.

CDR3 bases: TGTGCCAGCAGCCCGACCTGGGGGGGAACTGAAGCTTTCTTT. This sequence encodes CASSPTWGGTEAFF. The chain combines TRBV7-9 with TRBJ1-1; TRBD1 is a possible D gene (5 bases). The CDR3 loop spans 14 amino acids. V lost 5 bases to trimming and J lost 5 bases, with 15 bases between them. Germline V gene lookup returns CDR1 SEHNR and CDR2 FQNEAQ (reference sequence).

The chain employs TRBV10-3 and TRBJ2-5; TRBD1 matches at 9 bases. The CDR3 spans 17 residues. V was clipped by 6 bases and J by 5 bases; unmatched bases: 16. The germline V gene has CDR1 ENHRY and CDR2 SYGVKD. Written as DNA, the CDR3 is TGTGCCATCAGCGCGGGTGGGACAGGGAATAGGGAGGAGACCCAGTACTTC. It is translated as CAISAGGTGNREETQYF.

The chain combines TRBV5-1 with TRBJ2-7; the match to TRBD1 covers 7 bases. The V and J ends lost 4 bases and 4 bases, in that order; junction bases with no gene match: 8. Germline loops: CDR1 SGHRS, CDR2 YFSETQ. The CDR3 loop spans 14 amino acids. The CDR3 nucleotides are TGCGCCAGCAGCCACGGGACAGAAACTTACGAGCAGTACTTC. Its protein is CASSHGTETYEQYF.

The chain uses TRBV7-8 and TRBJ1-2; D possibly corresponds to TRBD1 (6 bases). The V end lost 5 bases, the J end lost 5 bases, and 12 bases lay between the germline ends. The CDR3 spans 13 residues. Germline loops: CDR1 SGHVS, CDR2 FQNEAQ. This chain's CDR3 is CASSRGGEYGYTF. The CDR3 DNA is TGTGCCAGCAGCCGAGGGGGGGAGTATGGCTACACCTTC.

In DNA form, the CDR3 reads TGTGCCAGCAGCTTGGGACTAGCGGGGGGGCGGCAGTATTTT. Translating it yields CASSLGLAGGRQYF. The gene calls are TRBV5-4 and TRBJ2-3; 14 nucleotides match TRBD2. Trimming removed 0 bases from V and 11 bases from J; junction bases left unmatched: 2. The germline V gene encodes CDR1 SGHNT and CDR2 YYREEE (reference sequence). The CDR3 extends over 14 amino acids. The whole variable domain, remainder taken from reference TRBV5-4 and TRBJ2-3, is ETGVTQSPTHLIKTRGQQVTLRCSSQSGHNTVSWYQQALGQGPQFIFQYYREEENGRGNFPPRFSGLQFPNYSSELNVNALELDDSALYLCASSLGLAGGRQYFGPGTRLTVL.

The V call is TRBV4-1, the J call TRBJ2-7; 7 nucleotides agree with TRBD1. Germline trimming cut 4 bases from V and 2 bases from J; bases unmatched to any gene: 14. Germline V gene lookup returns CDR1 MGHRA and CDR2 YSYEKL. The CDR3 sequence is 17 residues long. CDR3 sequence reads: CASSRSIGQATTYEQYF. CDR3 in DNA: TGCGCCAGCAGCCGCAGCATCGGACAGGCAACGACCTACGAGCAGTACTTC.

The rearrangement uses TRBV9 and TRBJ1-2, with unresolved D. This CDR3 is built from 15 residues. Germline lookup yields CDR1 SGDLS and CDR2 YYNGEE. Between the trimmed V and J ends, which lost 0 bases and 1 base, there was a span of 10 bases. In DNA, the CDR3 is TGTGCCAGCAGCGTAGACTCTCTTCTTAACTATGGCTACACCTTC. Residues: CASSVDSLLNYGYTF.

This clone has more than one count but fewer than ten. This chain joins TRBV27 and TRBJ1-1; D remains unclear. The CDR3 extends over 12 amino acids. Trimming took off 3 bases at V and 4 bases at J, with 6 bases between the two ends. Per germline, CDR1 MNHEY and CDR2 SMNVEV (reference sequence). The chain's CDR3 is CASSFLGTEAFF. DNA of the CDR3: TGTGCCAGCAGTTTCCTCGGCACTGAAGCTTTCTTT.

The chain combines TRBV5-1 with TRBJ2-1; 7 bases fit TRBD1. Germline CDR1 SGHRS, CDR2 YFSETQ. The V segment lost 4 bases and the J segment 0 bases; nucleotides outside the gene matches: 10. This CDR3 region has 17 residues. The CDR3 DNA sequence: TGCGCCAGCAGCCCCAGGGGGACCTTAACCTCCTACAATGAGCAGTTCTTC. Residues: CASSPRGTLTSYNEQFF.

This rearrangement joins TRBV20-1 to TRBJ1-5; D unresolved. The CDR3 is 11 residues long. The V end lost 5 bases, the J end lost 16 bases, and 18 bases lay between the germline ends. Germline CDR1 DFQATT, CDR2 SNEGSKA (reference sequence). As DNA, the CDR3 is TGCAGTGCTTTGGGCCCACCATCCCTACATTTT. It yields the protein CSALGPPSLHF.

The sample holds a few counts of this clone. The V gene is TRBV18, the J gene TRBJ2-7; possibly TRBD2 for D (7 bases). The V end was cut by 3 bases, the J end by 2 bases, with 11 bases between. The CDR3 is 14 residues long. Germline V gene data show CDR1 as KGHSH and CDR2 as LQKENI. CDR3 region: CASSPPGGTYEQYF. CDR3 nucleotides: TGTGCCAGCTCACCCCCGGGGGGCACCTACGAGCAGTACTTC.

J is TRBJ1-2 and V is TRBV20-1; D perhaps matches TRBD1 (5 bases). The CDR3 is made up of 11 amino acids. Germline V CDR1 and CDR2: DFQATT, SNEGSKA (reference sequence). Here the CDR3 reads CGLGGSEGYTF. DNA of the CDR3: TGCGGCCTCGGGGGGAGTGAAGGCTACACCTTC.

The chain couples TRBV6-6 to TRBJ2-5; 14 bases line up with TRBD2. Germline V lookup: CDR1 MNHNY, CDR2 SVGAGI (reference sequence). After removal of 4 bases from V and 4 bases from J, the junction contained 2 bases not matched to a gene. There are 15 residues in the CDR3. The CDR3: CASSSGLAGGETQYF. In DNA form, the CDR3 reads TGTGCCAGCAGTTCAGGACTAGCGGGGGGAGAGACCCAGTACTTC.

The chain carries TRBV2 and TRBJ1-1; a possible D gene is TRBD1 (5 bases). The germline CDR1 and CDR2 sequences are SNHLY and FYNNEI. Trimming took 3 bases from V and 6 from J, leaving 11 bases between them. The length of the CDR3 is 13 residues. The CDR3 sequence: CASSEGQPPEAFF. The CDR3 DNA reads as TGTGCCAGCAGTGAGGGGCAGCCCCCTGAAGCTTTCTTT.

The chain is built from TRBV19 and TRBJ1-1; D is possibly TRBD1 (5 bases). Trimming left V 3 bases short and J 2 bases short, with 19 bases between. The CDR3 extends over 17 amino acids. CDR1 and CDR2 from the germline V gene are LNHDA and SQIVND (reference sequence). The DNA for the CDR3 is TGTGCCAGTAGTATTGGTCGCGGGGGTTTGGAAAACACTGAAGCTTTCTTT. Its translation: CASSIGRGGLENTEAFF.